This is a list of T cell receptor beta chains from one sample in a study of beta chain features in type 1 diabetes. Data came from immunoSEQ multiplex PCR; TCRdb stores just in-frame clones and leaves some out. There are some 150,000 clones in the sample; more than 9% occur only once, and 1% to 1.5% lies in the top ten. Sequencing input: naive CD4+ T cells from blood. The receptors originated from a man aged 18 to 30 in good health. Both conserved end residues are part of each CDR3. A D gene is named only where the DNA matches it firmly.

TRBJ2-3,TRBD2,TRBV5-4,CASSSGTSGTDTQYF
TRBJ2-7,TRBD2,TRBV28,CASSLRGLASYEQYF
TRBJ1-3,.,TRBV2,CASSVQGHGNTIYF
TRBJ2-7,.,TRBV6-5,CASRKGGHEQYF
TRBJ2-3,TRBD2,TRBV4-2,CASSQGSGTSGGEPQYF
TRBJ2-3,TRBD2,TRBV7-9,CASSSPRLAGGTSTDTQYF
TRBJ1-1,TRBD1,TRBV10-3,CAIIPQGGTEAFF
TRBJ2-7,.,TRBV5-4,CASSLGSSTQYEQYF
TRBJ1-2,TRBD1,TRBV4-3,CASSQDSIGQGFGYTF
TRBJ2-2,TRBD2,TRBV19,CASSRGTTNTGELFF
TRBJ1-4,.,TRBV25-1,CASSDPGAKSEKLFF
TRBJ1-3,TRBD1,TRBV2,CASSRRDSGNTIYF
TRBJ2-7,TRBD2,TRBV6-5,CASSWTSGVREQYF
TRBJ1-2,.,TRBV7-9,CASSLDPGGLGYGYTF
TRBJ2-7,TRBD1,TRBV7-2,CASSVRTGNNYEQYF